This T cell receptor (beta chain) was sequenced for a study of cytomegalovirus exposure and HLA in healthy donors. Study results and limitations: The study listed roughly 160 cytomegalovirus-associated TCR beta chains. Most sequenced TCRs were rare (though some public TCRs occurred in many donors).

Sequencing was performed with immunoSEQ multiplex PCR; in TCRdb, only in-frame clones are kept and a portion is missing. Here the sample spans 100,000 or so clones, approximately 81% being singletons. Only a few counts were recorded for this clone. The antigen is not known. This receptor was taken from a man in his late teens or twenties in good health and CMV-seropositive. Sequencing was done on a sample of PBMCs.

CDR3 in amino acids: CASWGGFSNQPQHF. The CDR3 DNA is TGTGCCAGCTGGGGGGGGTTCAGCAATCAGCCCCAGCATTTT. The genes are TRBV6-1 and TRBJ1-5; TRBD1 might be the D (5 bases). The CDR3 has 14 amino acids. CDR1 is MNHNS, CDR2 SASEGT, per germline. V gave up 8 bases and J gave up 1 base, with 12 bases separating them.